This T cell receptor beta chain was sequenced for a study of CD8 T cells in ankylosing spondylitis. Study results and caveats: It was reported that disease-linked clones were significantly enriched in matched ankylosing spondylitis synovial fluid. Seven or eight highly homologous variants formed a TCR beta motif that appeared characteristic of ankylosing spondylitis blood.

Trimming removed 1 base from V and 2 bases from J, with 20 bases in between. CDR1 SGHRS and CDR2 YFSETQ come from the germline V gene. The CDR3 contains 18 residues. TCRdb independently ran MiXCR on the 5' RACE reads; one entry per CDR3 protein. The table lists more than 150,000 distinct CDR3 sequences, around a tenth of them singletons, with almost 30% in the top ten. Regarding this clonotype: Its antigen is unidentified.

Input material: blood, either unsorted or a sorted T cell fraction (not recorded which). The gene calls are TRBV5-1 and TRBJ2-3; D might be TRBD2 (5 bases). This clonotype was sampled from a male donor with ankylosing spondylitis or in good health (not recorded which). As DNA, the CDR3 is TGCGCCAGCAGCTTGATTGGTTTGGGAAGCGGACCCACAGATACGCAGTATTTT. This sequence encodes CASSLIGLGSGPTDTQYF.